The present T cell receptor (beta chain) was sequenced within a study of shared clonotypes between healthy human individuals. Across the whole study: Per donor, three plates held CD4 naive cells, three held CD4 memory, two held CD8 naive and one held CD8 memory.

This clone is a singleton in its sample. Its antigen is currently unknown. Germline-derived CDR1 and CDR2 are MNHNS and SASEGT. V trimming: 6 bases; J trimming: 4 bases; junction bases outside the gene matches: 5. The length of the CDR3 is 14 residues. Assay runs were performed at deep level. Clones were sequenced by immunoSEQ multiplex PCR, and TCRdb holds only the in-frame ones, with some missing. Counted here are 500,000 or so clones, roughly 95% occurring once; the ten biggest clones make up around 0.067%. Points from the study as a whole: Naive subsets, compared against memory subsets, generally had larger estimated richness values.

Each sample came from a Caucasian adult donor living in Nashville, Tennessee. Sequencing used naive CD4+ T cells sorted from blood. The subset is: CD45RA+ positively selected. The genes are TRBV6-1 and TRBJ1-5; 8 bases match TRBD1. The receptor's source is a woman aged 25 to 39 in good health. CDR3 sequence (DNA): TGTGCCAGCAGGCAGGACAGGGAAAATCAGCCCCAGCATTTT. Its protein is CASRQDRENQPQHF.